This T cell receptor (beta chain) emerged from a study of cytomegalovirus exposure and HLA in healthy donors. Despite likely unrecorded immune exposures, the donors were nominally healthy at the time of sampling. Study conclusions and caveats: Near-uniform donor sequencing depth was presumed by presence/absence analyses. High specificity and sensitivity for cytomegalovirus status were reported for the classifier. Later analysis demonstrated an association between a missense DCLRE1C variant and TCR beta V- and J-gene trimming.

Amplification used 60 Vbeta primers and 13 Jbeta primers. The table came from immunoSEQ multiplex PCR; TCRdb's copy has only in-frame clones and leaves some out. The sample yields roughly 180,000 clones, 75% to 85% seen once. As to this clone: Antigen specificity is unknown.

The specimen sequenced was PBMCs. The receptor was derived from a man younger than 45 in good health and CMV-seropositive.

CDR3 region: CASSLGSGYEQFF. The CDR3 region has the DNA TGTGCCAGCAGCTTAGGGTCTGGCTATGAGCAGTTCTTC. V gene TRBV7-9 combines with J gene TRBJ2-1; D is unresolved. This CDR3 spans 13 amino acids. Germline loops: CDR1 SEHNR, CDR2 FQNEAQ (reference sequence). Trimming cost V 1 base and J 8 bases, with 9 bases left between them.